Below, 18 T cell receptor beta chains from the same sample are listed, as sequenced in a study of PD-L1 blockade in urothelial cancer. Generated by immunoSEQ multiplex PCR, the TCRdb table keeps only in-frame clones and is missing some. The sample contains over 65,000 clones, roughly nine tenths of which appear only once. Time point reported: pretreatment peripheral blood. The source was PBMCs, collected around atezolizumab (anti-PD-L1) treatment. Source of these receptors: a man aged 70-80 years with urothelial cancer.

The rearrangement links TRBV11-2 to TRBJ2-1, with 7 bases matching TRBD1. The CDR3 is 15 residues long. V was clipped by 0 bases and J by 3 bases; unmatched bases: 2. Germline-derived CDR1 and CDR2 are SGHAT and FQNNGV. The chain's CDR3 is CASSLDGDSYNEQFF. CDR3 sequence (DNA): TGTGCCAGCAGCTTAGATGGGGACAGCTACAATGAGCAGTTCTTC.

This clone appeared a single time. This rearrangement joins TRBV6-5 to TRBJ1-4; 10 bases line up with TRBD1. Germline CDR1 is MNHEY and CDR2 is SVGAGI. This CDR3 comprises 14 residues. V gave up 6 bases and J gave up 8 bases; unmatched junction bases: 6. The CDR3 reads CASSTGTGVEKLFF. CDR3 bases: TGTGCCAGCAGCACCGGGACAGGGGTGGAAAAACTGTTTTTT.

The CDR3 reads CASSFGHRTDTQYF. Here the CDR3 DNA reads TGTGCCAGCAGCTTCGGACATCGCACAGATACGCAGTATTTT. V is TRBV5-4 and J is TRBJ2-3; the D gene is possibly TRBD1 (5 bases). V was clipped by 2 bases and J by 1 base, with 8 bases between them. This CDR3 comprises 14 residues. CDR1 SGHNT and CDR2 YYREEE come from the germline V gene (reference sequence).

This rearrangement joins TRBV25-1 to TRBJ1-5, with unresolved D. Trimming stripped 1 base from V and 8 bases from J, with 12 bases between. Germline CDR1 is MGHDK and CDR2 is SYGVNS. The CDR3 covers 14 residues. The CDR3 sequence: CASSESAYSEPQHF. CDR3 nucleotides: TGTGCCAGCAGTGAATCTGCATATTCGGAGCCCCAGCATTTT.

For the CDR3, the DNA is TGTGCCAGCAGTTTTAGAACAGGGAGGGGGAACACTGAAGCTTTCTTT. As protein: CASSFRTGRGNTEAFF. V and J are TRBV28 and TRBJ1-1; TRBD1 might be the D (6 bases). The V end was cut by 3 bases, the J end by 1 base, with 15 bases between. The CDR3 totals 16 residues. Germline-derived CDR1 and CDR2 are MDHEN and SYDVKM.

The chain links TRBV10-3 to TRBJ1-2, with 7 bases aligning to TRBD1. The CDR3 is 12 amino acids. V was pared by 6 bases and J by 6 bases, with 4 bases of the junction left unmatched. The germline gives CDR1 ENHRY, CDR2 SYGVKD. DNA of the CDR3: TGTGCCATCAGCCTGGACAGGAATGGCTACACCTTC. It specifies CAISLDRNGYTF.

The chain is built from TRBV9 and TRBJ2-3; 9 bases are shared with TRBD2. CDR1 SGDLS and CDR2 YYNGEE come from the germline V gene. CDR3 length: 16 amino acids. The V segment lost 0 bases and the J segment 3 bases; nucleotides outside the gene matches: 5. The CDR3 sequence: CASSVEAGGLTDTQYF. For the CDR3, the DNA is TGTGCCAGCAGCGTAGAGGCGGGAGGGCTAACAGATACGCAGTATTTT.

V usage is TRBV19 and J usage is TRBJ1-2; D is perhaps TRBD1 (5 bases). Trimming shortened V by 2 bases and J by 4 bases, and 11 bases separated the two germline ends. Germline V gene lookup returns CDR1 LNHDA and CDR2 SQIVND (reference sequence). The CDR3 spans 14 residues. The CDR3 DNA is TGTGCCAGTAGTATACTGGACACCCCCTATGGCTACACCTTC. Its protein is CASSILDTPYGYTF. Based on the CDR3 plus reference TRBV19 and TRBJ1-2, the full variable domain is DGGITQSPKYLFRKEGQNVTLSCEQNLNHDAMYWYRQDPGQGLRLIYYSQIVNDFQKGDIAEGYSVSREKKESFPLTVTSAQKNPTAFYLCASSILDTPYGYTFGSGTRLTVV.

The rearrangement joins TRBV14 to TRBJ2-3, with 13 bases fitting TRBD2. Trimming took 0 bases from V and 4 from J; bases not matched to a gene: 4. Germline V gene sequence: CDR1 SGHDN, CDR2 FVKESK. The CDR3 is 17 amino acids. CDR3 bases: TGTGCCAGCAGCCAAGATCGAACTAGCGGGAGGGCAGATACGCAGTATTTT. This gives the protein CASSQDRTSGRADTQYF.

The V gene is TRBV30, the J gene TRBJ2-1; 7 bases agree with TRBD2. Germline CDR1 GTSNPN, CDR2 SVGIG (reference sequence). The junction had 7 bases not matched to a gene; V was cut back by 5 bases and J by 6 bases. This CDR3 comprises 13 residues. The CDR3 reads CAWEAGRLNEQFF. In nucleotides, the CDR3 is TGTGCCTGGGAAGCGGGACGGCTCAATGAGCAGTTCTTC.

V is TRBV11-2 and J is TRBJ2-7, with 13 bases lining up with TRBD2. CDR1 is SGHAT and CDR2 is FQNNGV in the germline V gene. Trimming cost V 1 base and J 4 bases; bases outside gene matches: 10. The CDR3 sequence is 18 residues long. Here the CDR3 DNA reads TGTGCCAGCAGCTTAGGGACTAGCGGGAGCCAGAGTTTTTACGAGCAGTACTTC. Amino acids: CASSLGTSGSQSFYEQYF. Full variable domain (missing parts from reference TRBV11-2 and TRBJ2-7): EAGVAQSPRYKIIEKRQSVAFWCNPISGHATLYWYQQILGQGPKLLIQFQNNGVVDDSQLPKDRFSAERLKGVDSTLKIQPAKLEDSAVYLCASSLGTSGSQSFYEQYFGPGTRLTVT.

The chain combines TRBV30 with TRBJ1-1; a possible D gene is TRBD1 (6 bases). The V gene's germline CDR1 is GTSNPN and CDR2 SVGIG (reference sequence). The V end was cut by 0 bases, the J end by 6 bases, with 14 bases between. This CDR3 region has 14 residues. The CDR3 coding sequence is TGTGCCTGGAGTGTAAACAGGGTTCACGCTGAAGCTTTCTTT. Protein sequence: CAWSVNRVHAEAFF.

A few counts support this clone. The chain recombines TRBV7-9 with TRBJ2-2, with TRBD1 matching over 12 bases. This CDR3 is built from 17 residues. After removal of 5 bases from V and 0 bases from J, the junction contained 4 bases not matched to a gene. Germline V CDR1 and CDR2: SEHNR, FQNEAQ (reference sequence). CDR3 DNA sequence: TGTGCCAGCAGCCCCGGGACAGGGGGCGCGAACACCGGGGAGCTGTTTTTT. This codes for CASSPGTGGANTGELFF.

The gene calls are TRBV6-1 and TRBJ2-7, with D possibly TRBD2 on 5 matching bases. Germline CDR1 is MNHNS and CDR2 is SASEGT. The CDR3 spans 15 residues. Trimming pared 3 bases from V and 0 bases from J, leaving 12 bases between. CDR3 DNA sequence: TGTGCCAGCAGTGAGTCCGGGGTGAGCTCCTACGAGCAGTACTTC. It yields the protein CASSESGVSSYEQYF.

This clone was seen just once. The chain couples TRBV4-1 to TRBJ1-1; a weak D match, TRBD1 (6 bases). CDR3 length equals 15 residues. Trimming removed 5 bases at V and 0 bases at J, with 13 bases between. Germline CDR1 is MGHRA and CDR2 is YSYEKL. The CDR3 DNA is TGCGCCAGCAGCTCACCGGGACACCTGAACACTGAAGCTTTCTTT. It codes for CASSSPGHLNTEAFF.

V is TRBV5-1 and J is TRBJ2-1; 9 positions match TRBD2. CDR1 and CDR2 from the germline V gene are SGHRS and YFSETQ. The CDR3 has 14 residues. The trim removed 4 bases at V and 7 bases at J, leaving 6 bases unmatched. CDR3 DNA sequence: TGCGCCAGCAGCCTTAGCGGGAGTAATAATGAGCAGTTCTTC. Amino acids: CASSLSGSNNEQFF.

The V gene is TRBV7-3, the J gene TRBJ2-2; 7 nucleotides agree with TRBD2. Germline CDR1 reads SGHTA; CDR2 reads FQGTGA. The CDR3 consists of 15 residues. V lost 2 bases and J lost 5; bases outside the gene matches: 5. This chain's CDR3 is CASSLVTGGTGELFF. The CDR3 nucleotides read TGTGCCAGCAGCTTAGTCACGGGAGGTACCGGGGAGCTGTTTTTT.

The rearrangement uses TRBV5-6 and TRBJ2-1; 9 positions agree with TRBD1. Germline CDR1 and CDR2: SGHDT and YYEEEE. The CDR3 covers 13 residues. Trimming took 4 bases from V and 6 from J; bases not matched to a gene: 2. The CDR3 loop reads CASSATGGNEQFF. In DNA form, the CDR3 reads TGTGCCAGCAGCGCGACAGGGGGCAATGAGCAGTTCTTC.